These T cell receptor beta chains were read from a single sample in a study of graft-versus-host responses after intestinal transplantation. The antigens these receptors bind are not known. The data were produced by immunoSEQ multiplex PCR, yet TCRdb's version contains in-frame clones alone and is incomplete. The table has some 130,000 clones, more than 90% seen once. The sample in question was unstimulated CD4+ T cells sorted from spleen or lymph node cells, obtained before intestinal transplant. These receptors came from a human donor who received an intestinal transplant. Both conserved end residues are part of each CDR3. The D gene is left open where the match is weak. The size entry is marked missing in some rows and otherwise reads once, few, many or a size class.

NA	TRBV19	NA	TRBJ1-4	TGTGCCAGTAGTGTTCGCAGGGAACGCGAAAAACTGTTTTTT	CASSVRREREKLFF
NA	TRBV9	NA	TRBJ1-6	TGTGCCAGCAGCGAGAGTGACTCCTATAATTCACCCCTCCACTTT	CASSESDSYNSPLHF
NA	TRBV5-1	NA	TRBJ1-1	TGCGCCAGCAGCTTCTCGGGGATCACTGAAGCTTTCTTT	CASSFSGITEAFF
TRBD1	TRBV6-6	NA	TRBJ1-6	TGTGCCAGCAGTGCAGGACAGGGGGATAATTCACCCCTCCACTTT	CASSAGQGDNSPLHF
NA	TRBV19	few	TRBJ1-1	TGTGCCAGTAGGCCCCGGGTGCGTACTGAAGCTTTCTTT	CASRPRVRTEAFF
TRBD1	TRBV5-1	NA	TRBJ1-1	TGCGCCAGCAGCTTGTTGGGACAGGGGAACACTGAAGCTTTCTTT	CASSLLGQGNTEAFF
TRBD1	TRBV19	few	TRBJ1-4	TGTGCGACGAGTTTTACAGGGGTCCAAAAACTGTTTTTT	CATSFTGVQKLFF
NA	TRBV28	once	TRBJ1-3	TGTGCCAGCAGTAGGAACAGCTACTCTGGAAACACCATATATTTT	CASSRNSYSGNTIYF
TRBD1	TRBV5-6	NA	TRBJ2-7	TGTGCCAGCAGCATCGCAGGGGGCAGGGGTGGGGAGCAGTACTTC	CASSIAGGRGGEQYF
NA	TRBV4-1	NA	TRBJ1-6	TGCGCCAGCAGCCAAAGAGCAATCGGGGCCCTCAATTCACCCCTCCACTTT	CASSQRAIGALNSPLHF
NA	TRBV6-5	few	TRBJ1-3	TGTGCCAGCCAGTGGGACACCATATATTTT	CASQWDTIYF
NA	TRBV29-1	few	TRBJ1-4	TGCAGCGTCTCAACTAATGAAAAACTGTTTTTT	CSVSTNEKLFF
NA	TRBV4-2	NA	TRBJ1-3	TGTGCCAGCAGCCTAGAAACCTCTGGAAACACCATATATTTT	CASSLETSGNTIYF
NA	TRBV7-9	NA	TRBJ2-4	TGTGCCAGCAGCTTAACTCCCAGACTCGAACTAGCCAAAAACATTCAGTACTTC	CASSLTPRLELAKNIQYF
NA	TRBV2	NA	TRBJ2-1	TGTGCCAGCCGTTGGAGGGAATTCTACAATGAGCAGTTCTTC	CASRWREFYNEQFF
TRBD1	TRBV9	NA	TRBJ1-3	TGTGCCAGCAGCGTCGCCGAGACAGGGACGTTTGGAAACACCATATATTTT	CASSVAETGTFGNTIYF
TRBD1	TRBV11-3	NA	TRBJ2-1	TGTGCCAGCAGCTTCCCCCACCGACAGGGATCCAATGAGCAGTTCTTC	CASSFPHRQGSNEQFF
NA	TRBV5-8	NA	TRBJ1-1	TGTGCCAGCAGCTCGGGTCTGGTGGGGGTGTGGACTGAAGCTTTCTTT	CASSSGLVGVWTEAFF
NA	TRBV6-1	NA	TRBJ1-4	TGTGCCAGCAGCCAAGAAGGACAGAATGAAAAACTGTTTTTT	CASSQEGQNEKLFF
NA	TRBV15	NA	TRBJ1-2	TGTGCCACCAGGGTTGGCGGCTCTAACTATGGCTACACCTTC	CATRVGGSNYGYTF
NA	TRBV7-3	NA	TRBJ2-1	TGTGCCAGCAGCTTCTACAGCGAAGCCCCCAATGAGCAGTTCTTC	CASSFYSEAPNEQFF
NA	TRBV19	NA	TRBJ2-3	TGTGCCAGTACCGGACGGGGCTTCACAGATACGCAGTATTTT	CASTGRGFTDTQYF
NA	TRBV9	NA	TRBJ1-2	TGTGCCAGCAGCGGACAGGTTGGATATGGCTACACCTTC	CASSGQVGYGYTF
NA	TRBV6-1	NA	TRBJ2-1	TGTGCCAGCAGTGATGCGTTCCATGAGCAGTTCTTC	CASSDAFHEQFF
NA	TRBV11-1	NA	TRBJ1-1	TGTGCCAGCAGCGCCGGGGCCCTGACAGCTTTCTTT	CASSAGALTAFF
TRBD2	TRBV9	NA	TRBJ2-4	TGTGCCAGCAGCCTCCGGGGGGGCTACCAAAACATTCAGTACTTC	CASSLRGGYQNIQYF
NA	TRBV12-2	NA	TRBJ2-1	TGTGCAAGTCGCTTAGCTGGTTCCTTCTCCTACAATGAGCAGTTCTTC	CASRLAGSFSYNEQFF
NA	TRBV14	NA	TRBJ2-3	TGTGCCAGCAGCCACTTACTGCAAGCTCCTAGCACAGATACGCAGTATTTT	CASSHLLQAPSTDTQYF
NA	TRBV10-3	NA	TRBJ1-2	TGTGCCATCAGTGAGTCGGTAGCAAACTATGGCTACACCTTC	CAISESVANYGYTF
NA	TRBV10-2	NA	TRBJ1-4	TGCGCCAGCAGTGAGTCTGGCAGGGTGGATGAAAAACTGTTTTTT	CASSESGRVDEKLFF
NA	TRBV10-1	NA	TRBJ1-1	TGCGCCAGCAGGGGTACGGAGGGGACTGAAGCTTTCTTT	CASRGTEGTEAFF
NA	TRBV5-1	NA	TRBJ2-3	TGCGCCAGCAGCTGGAGAAAGTACACAGATACGCAGTATTTT	CASSWRKYTDTQYF